This T cell receptor (beta chain) was sequenced during a study of shared T cell receptors in the human thymus. Germline V gene lookup returns CDR1 SGHVS and CDR2 FQNEAQ. The CDR3 covers 17 residues. TCRdb's copy holds only in-frame clones and misses some; the assay was immunoSEQ multiplex PCR. Among under 850,000 clones listed, approximately 88% were seen once. The same data also contributed to another study, on human thymus T cells. From that second work: The source of the thymus tissue was resections taken during corrective heart surgery. Related research described thymic repertoires that were highly overlapping among unrelated individuals.

The sequencing input was thymocytes. The chain joins TRBV7-8 to TRBJ2-2; 11 positions agree with TRBD1. The TCR sequence derives from a boy under two years old with a congenital heart defect. DNA for the CDR3: TGTGCGGCCGGACAGGGGGCGCGGGCTAGCGGCACCGGGGAGCTGTTTTTT. It specifies CAAGQGARASGTGELFF.